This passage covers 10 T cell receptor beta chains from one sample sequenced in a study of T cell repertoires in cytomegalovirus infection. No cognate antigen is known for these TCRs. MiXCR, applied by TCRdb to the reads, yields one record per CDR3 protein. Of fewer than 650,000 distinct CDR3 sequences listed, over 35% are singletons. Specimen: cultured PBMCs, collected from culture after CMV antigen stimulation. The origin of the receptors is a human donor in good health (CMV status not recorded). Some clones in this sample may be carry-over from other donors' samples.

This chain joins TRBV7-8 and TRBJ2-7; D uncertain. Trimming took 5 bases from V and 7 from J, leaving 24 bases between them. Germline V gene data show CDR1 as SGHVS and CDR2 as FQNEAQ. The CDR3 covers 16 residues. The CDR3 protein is CASSRLGRAYSWEQYF. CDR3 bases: TGTGCCAGCAGCCGACTGGGCCGAGCCTACTCCTGGGAGCAGTACTTC.

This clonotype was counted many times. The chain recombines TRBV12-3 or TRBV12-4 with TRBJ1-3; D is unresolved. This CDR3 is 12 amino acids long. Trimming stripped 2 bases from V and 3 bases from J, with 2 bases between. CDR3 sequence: CASSLRGNTIYF. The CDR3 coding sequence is TGTGCCAGCAGTTTACGTGGAAACACCATATATTTT.

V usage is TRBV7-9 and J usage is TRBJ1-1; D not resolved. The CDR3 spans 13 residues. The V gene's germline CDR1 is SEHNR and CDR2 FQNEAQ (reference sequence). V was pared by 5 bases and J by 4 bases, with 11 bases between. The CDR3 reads CASSLKGGTEAFF. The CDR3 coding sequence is TGTGCCAGCAGCCTCAAAGGAGGCACTGAAGCTTTCTTT. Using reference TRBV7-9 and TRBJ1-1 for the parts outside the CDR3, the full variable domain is DTGVSQNPRHKITKRGQNVTFRCDPISEHNRLYWYRQTLGQGPEFLTYFQNEAQLEKSRLLSDRFSAERPKGSFSTLEIQRTEQGDSAMYLCASSLKGGTEAFFGQGTRLTVV.

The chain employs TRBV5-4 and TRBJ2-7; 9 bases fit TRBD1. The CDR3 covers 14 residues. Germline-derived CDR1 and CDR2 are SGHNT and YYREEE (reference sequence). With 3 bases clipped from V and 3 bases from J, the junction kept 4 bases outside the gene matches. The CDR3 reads CASSSGQGFYEQYF. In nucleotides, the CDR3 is TGTGCCAGCAGCTCGGGACAGGGTTTCTACGAGCAGTACTTC.

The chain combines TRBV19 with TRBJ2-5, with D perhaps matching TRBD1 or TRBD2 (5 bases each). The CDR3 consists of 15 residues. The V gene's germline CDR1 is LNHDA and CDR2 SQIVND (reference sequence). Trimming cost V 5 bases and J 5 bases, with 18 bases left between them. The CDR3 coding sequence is TGTGCCAGTAGTGCGAGAGGGGAAGGCCGGGAGACCCAGTACTTC. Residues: CASSARGEGRETQYF.

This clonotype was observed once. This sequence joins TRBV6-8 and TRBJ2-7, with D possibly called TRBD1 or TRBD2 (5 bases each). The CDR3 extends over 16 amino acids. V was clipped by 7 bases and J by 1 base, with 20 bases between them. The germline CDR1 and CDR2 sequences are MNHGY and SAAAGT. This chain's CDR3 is CASTKPHGGGSYEQYF. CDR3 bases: TGTGCCAGCACCAAGCCGCATGGGGGTGGGTCCTACGAGCAGTACTTC.

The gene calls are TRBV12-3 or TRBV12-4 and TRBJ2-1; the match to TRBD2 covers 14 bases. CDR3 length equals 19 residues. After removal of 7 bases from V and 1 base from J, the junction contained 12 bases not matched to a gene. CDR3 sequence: CASKTEGTSGRRSYNEQFF. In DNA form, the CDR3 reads TGTGCCAGCAAGACTGAAGGGACTAGCGGGAGAAGGTCCTACAATGAGCAGTTCTTC.

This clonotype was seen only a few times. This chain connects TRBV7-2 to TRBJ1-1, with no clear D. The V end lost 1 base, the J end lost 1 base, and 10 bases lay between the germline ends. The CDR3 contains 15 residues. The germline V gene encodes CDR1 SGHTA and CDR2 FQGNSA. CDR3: CASSLVVRSNTEAFF. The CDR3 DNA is TGTGCCAGCAGCTTAGTGGTGAGATCGAACACTGAAGCTTTCTTT.

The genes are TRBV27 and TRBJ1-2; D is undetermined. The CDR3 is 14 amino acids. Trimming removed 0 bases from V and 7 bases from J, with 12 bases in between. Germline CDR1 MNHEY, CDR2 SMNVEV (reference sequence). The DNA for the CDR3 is TGTGCCAGCAGTTTATCGCGGGGAATCCGTGGCTACACCTTC. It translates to CASSLSRGIRGYTF.

CDR3 in DNA: TGTGCCAGCAGCTTAGTACCGGGACGGCTCCTTCCGATTAATGAAAAACTGTTTTTT. This sequence encodes CASSLVPGRLLPINEKLFF. The rearrangement uses TRBV7-8 and TRBJ1-4; D is perhaps TRBD1 (5 bases). CDR1 is SGHVS, CDR2 FQNEAQ, per germline. CDR3 size: 19 residues. Trimming took 1 base from V and 4 from J, leaving 22 bases between them.